The 20 T cell receptor beta chains listed next were all sequenced from one sample in a study of cytomegalovirus exposure and HLA in healthy donors. Assay used: immunoSEQ multiplex PCR; TCRdb lists only in-frame clones, some missing. Here the sample spans 180,000 or so clones, roughly 82% being singletons. Sequencing was carried out using PBMCs. The source is a woman in her 30s in good health and CMV-seropositive.

The J gene is TRBJ2-1, the V gene TRBV5-1, with D possibly TRBD1 on 5 matching bases. Germline V gives CDR1 SGHRS, CDR2 YFSETQ. The CDR3 has 14 residues. Trimming took off 4 bases at V and 2 bases at J, with 10 bases between the two ends. The CDR3 bases are TGCGCCAGCAGCCAGGGCACAGCCTACAATGAGCAGTTCTTC. Its translation: CASSQGTAYNEQFF.

The chain is built from TRBV7-9 and TRBJ1-5, with 10 nucleotides matching TRBD1. CDR1 SEHNR and CDR2 FQNEAQ come from the germline V gene (reference sequence). V lost 4 bases, J lost 6 bases, and 3 bases stayed unmatched. This CDR3 has 14 residues. CDR3 region: CASSSDRGFQPQHF. In nucleotides, the CDR3 is TGTGCCAGCAGCTCGGACAGGGGGTTTCAGCCCCAGCATTTT.

J is TRBJ2-7 and V is TRBV2; tentatively, D is TRBD1 (9 bases). CDR1 is SNHLY, CDR2 FYNNEI, per germline. The CDR3 has 18 amino acids. V dropped 2 bases and J dropped 6 bases, with 26 bases sitting between them. The CDR3 sequence: CASSEQITRGGQGGEQYF. CDR3 nucleotides: TGTGCCAGCAGTGAACAAATCACCCGGGGGGGACAGGGAGGCGAGCAGTACTTC. The entire variable domain, with the rest obtained from reference TRBV2 and TRBJ2-7, is as follows: EPEVTQTPSHQVTQMGQEVILRCVPISNHLYFYWYRQILGQKVEFLVSFYNNEISEKSEIFDDQFSVERPDGSNFTLKIRSTKLEDSAMYFCASSEQITRGGQGGEQYFGPGTRLTVT.

This rearrangement joins TRBV29-1 to TRBJ1-1; TRBD1 matches at 7 bases. Germline-derived CDR1 and CDR2 are SQVTM and ANQGSEA. J lost 4 bases, V lost 5 bases, and 7 bases had no gene match. The CDR3 loop spans 13 amino acids. The CDR3 DNA follows: TGCAGCGTTAGAACAGGGGTTGGCACTGAAGCTTTCTTT. Protein sequence: CSVRTGVGTEAFF.

Concerning this clone itself: This same CDR3 is encoded by further DNA sequences in the sample. The V gene is TRBV9, the J gene TRBJ2-1, with 14 bases matching TRBD2. The J segment lost 7 bases and the V segment lost 0 bases, leaving 0 bases of the junction unmatched. CDR1 and CDR2 from the germline V gene are SGDLS and YYNGEE. The CDR3 consists of 15 residues. Written as DNA, the CDR3 is TGTGCCAGCAGCGTAGGACTAGCGGGAGGGAATGAGCAGTTCTTC. Its translation: CASSVGLAGGNEQFF.

This clone turned up a few times. The same CDR3 also results from other DNA sequences found in this sample. This sequence joins TRBV5-1 and TRBJ2-7; 8 nucleotides agree with TRBD1. Per the germline V gene, CDR1 is SGHRS and CDR2 is YFSETQ. Trimming cost V 3 bases and J 4 bases; bases outside gene matches: 6. The length of the CDR3 is 14 residues. The CDR3 bases are TGCGCCAGCAGCTCTGGACAGGGTGGGTACGAGCAGTACTTC. It codes for CASSSGQGGYEQYF.

This chain uses TRBV5-6 with TRBJ1-4, with D unresolved. The CDR3 spans 14 residues. Trimming pared 1 base from V and 4 bases from J, leaving 8 bases between. CDR1 SGHDT and CDR2 YYEEEE come from the germline V gene. DNA of the CDR3: TGTGCCAGCAGCTTGCCAGGCATTAATGAAAAACTGTTTTTT. It yields the protein CASSLPGINEKLFF.

The sample holds a few counts of this clone. The chain employs TRBV18 and TRBJ1-5; tentative D call: TRBD1 (6 bases). Germline V lookup: CDR1 KGHSH, CDR2 LQKENI. Trimming took 8 bases from V and 4 from J, leaving 9 bases between them. This CDR3 has 12 residues. The CDR3 DNA is TGTGCCAGCCGGACAGAGAATCAGCCCCAGCATTTT. This gives the protein CASRTENQPQHF.

The count of this clone is one. This chain joins TRBV25-1 and TRBJ1-3; D gene ambiguous. Germline CDR1 and CDR2: MGHDK and SYGVNS. The V end was cut by 0 bases, the J end by 2 bases, with 5 bases between. This CDR3 is built from 14 residues. CDR3 amino acids: CASSEYLAGNTIYF. In DNA form, the CDR3 reads TGTGCCAGCAGTGAATATCTTGCTGGAAACACCATATATTTT.

This clone was seen more than once but under ten times. The chain has TRBV29-1 and TRBJ1-1, with D possibly TRBD1 on 5 matching bases. Germline V gene lookup returns CDR1 SQVTM and CDR2 ANQGSEA. V was pared by 7 bases and J by 1 base, with 10 bases between. The CDR3 consists of 12 residues. The CDR3 coding sequence is TGCAGCGGGGGGGACGGGAACACTGAAGCTTTCTTT. Protein: CSGGDGNTEAFF.

The chain couples TRBV7-6 to TRBJ1-2, with 10 bases aligning to TRBD1. The V and J ends lost 3 bases and 7 bases, in that order; junction bases with no gene match: 5. This CDR3 has 14 residues. Germline lookup yields CDR1 SGHVS and CDR2 FNYEAQ. CDR3 loop: CASSLDRGFSGYTF. DNA for the CDR3: TGTGCCAGCAGCTTGGACAGGGGGTTCTCTGGCTACACCTTC. The full variable domain, rest sourced from reference TRBV7-6 and TRBJ1-2, is GAGVSQSPRYKVTKRGQDVALRCDPISGHVSLYWYRQALGQGPEFLTYFNYEAQQDKSGLPNDRFSAERPEGSISTLTIQRTEQRDSAMYRCASSLDRGFSGYTFGSGTRLTVV.

This clone was seen once. The V gene is TRBV7-2, the J gene TRBJ1-2; D might be TRBD1 (6 bases). This CDR3 spans 17 amino acids. Germline assignment: CDR1 SGHTA and CDR2 FQGNSA. The V end lost 5 bases, the J end lost 4 bases, and 23 bases lay between the germline ends. The CDR3 coding sequence is TGTGCCAGCAGCCCGTCCTTAGGGGGGGGGCGCGTCTATGGCTACACCTTC. This encodes CASSPSLGGGRVYGYTF.

This clone was counted once. The CDR3 sequence is CASSQAPAGGPGNEQFF. The CDR3 bases are TGTGCCAGCAGCCAAGCCCCAGCGGGAGGGCCGGGGAATGAGCAGTTCTTC. The rearrangement joins TRBV4-2 to TRBJ2-1; 10 bases align to TRBD2. The CDR3 is 17 residues long. Germline V lookup: CDR1 LGHNA, CDR2 YNFKEQ. V was clipped by 1 base and J by 7 bases; unmatched bases: 10.

V and J are TRBV5-1 and TRBJ1-1; perhaps TRBD1 as D (6 bases). Germline CDR1 SGHRS, CDR2 YFSETQ. The CDR3 is 16 amino acids. Trimming pared 9 bases from V and 5 bases from J, leaving 26 bases between. CDR3 protein: CATREPIRGRGTEAFF. The CDR3 coding sequence is TGCGCCACTAGGGAGCCGATCAGGGGAAGAGGGACTGAAGCTTTCTTT.

This chain joins TRBV29-1 and TRBJ2-1; D might be TRBD1 (5 bases). The V end was cut by 5 bases, the J end by 7 bases, with 12 bases between. CDR1 is SQVTM, CDR2 ANQGSEA, per germline. CDR3 length: 12 residues. This chain's CDR3 is CSVPDRLNEQFF. In DNA, the CDR3 is TGCAGCGTTCCAGACAGATTAAATGAGCAGTTCTTC.

This clone was counted between two and nine times. The CDR3 is CASSPSERNTEAFF. DNA of the CDR3: TGTGCCAGCTCACCTAGTGAGAGGAACACTGAAGCTTTCTTT. The V and J genes are TRBV18 and TRBJ1-1; no clear D. V dropped 3 bases and J dropped 1 base, with 9 bases sitting between them. The CDR3 spans 14 residues. Germline CDR1 KGHSH, CDR2 LQKENI.

This clone is a singleton in its sample. The chain links TRBV11-2 to TRBJ1-1; the D gene is possibly TRBD1 (6 bases). The CDR3 loop spans 13 amino acids. V was shortened by 5 bases and J by 3 bases, with 10 bases between the two germline ends. Germline-derived CDR1 and CDR2 are SGHAT and FQNNGV. Here the CDR3 reads CASSPNRDTEAFF. The CDR3 bases are TGTGCCAGCAGCCCTAACAGGGACACTGAAGCTTTCTTT.

The V and J genes are TRBV5-1 and TRBJ2-5, with 8 bases lining up with TRBD1. Unmatched junction bases numbered 8, after V lost 4 bases and J lost 6 bases. Germline values: CDR1 SGHRS, CDR2 YFSETQ. The CDR3 runs to 14 residues. Here the CDR3 DNA reads TGCGCCAGCAGCCTCCCGGACAGGGTCCAGACCCAGTACTTC. Translation: CASSLPDRVQTQYF.

This rearrangement joins TRBV29-1 to TRBJ2-3, with 7 bases aligning to TRBD1. The V gene's germline CDR1 is SQVTM and CDR2 ANQGSEA. The CDR3 consists of 13 residues. J gave up 0 bases and V 6 bases, and 3 bases lay outside the gene matches. The DNA of the CDR3 is TGCAGCGTGGGGGACAGTAGCACAGATACGCAGTATTTT. This codes for CSVGDSSTDTQYF.

This chain joins TRBV5-1 and TRBJ2-2, with 7 bases matching TRBD1. Trimming removed 4 bases from V and 8 bases from J; junction bases left unmatched: 8. The germline gives CDR1 SGHRS, CDR2 YFSETQ. This CDR3 has 14 amino acids. The DNA for the CDR3 is TGCGCCAGCAGCCCTCGACAGGGAAGGGGGGAGCTGTTTTTT. The encoded protein is CASSPRQGRGELFF. The variable domain in full, completed from reference TRBV5-1 and TRBJ2-2, reads KAGVTQTPRYLIKTRGQQVTLSCSPISGHRSVSWYQQTPGQGLQFLFEYFSETQRNKGNFPGRFSGRQFSNSRSEMNVSTLELGDSALYLCASSPRQGRGELFFGEGSRLTVL.